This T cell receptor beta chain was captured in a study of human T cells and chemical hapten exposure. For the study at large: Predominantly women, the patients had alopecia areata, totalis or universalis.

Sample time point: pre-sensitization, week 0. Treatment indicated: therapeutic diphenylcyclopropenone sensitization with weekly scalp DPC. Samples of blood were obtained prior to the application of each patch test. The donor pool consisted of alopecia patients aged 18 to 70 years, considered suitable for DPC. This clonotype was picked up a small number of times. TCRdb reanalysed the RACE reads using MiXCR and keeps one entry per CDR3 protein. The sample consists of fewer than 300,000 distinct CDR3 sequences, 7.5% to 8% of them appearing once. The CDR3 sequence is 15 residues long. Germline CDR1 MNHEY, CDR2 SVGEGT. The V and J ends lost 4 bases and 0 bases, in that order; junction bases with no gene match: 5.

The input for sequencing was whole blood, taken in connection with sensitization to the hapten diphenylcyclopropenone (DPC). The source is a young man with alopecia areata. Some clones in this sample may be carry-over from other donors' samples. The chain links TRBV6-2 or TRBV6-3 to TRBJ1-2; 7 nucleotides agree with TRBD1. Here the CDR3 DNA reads TGTGCCAGCAGTTCGGACAGGTCAACTAACTATGGCTACACCTTC. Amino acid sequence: CASSSDRSTNYGYTF.